The 24 T cell receptor beta chains in this list originate from one sample, sequenced in a study of regulatory T cells in long-lasting Graves disease. Stated time point: newly diagnosed GD, antithyroid drugs for less than 3 months. The authors made the TCR library using RNA they extracted from PBMCs. Building of the TCR beta libraries involved iRepertoire HTBI primers and Arm-PCR of CDR3 regions. Each CDR3 protein is one row after TCRdb ran MiXCR on the multiplex PCR reads. The table includes a few hundred thousand distinct CDR3 sequences, over 9.5% detected once. The same sample was also used in a study of T cells in Graves' hyperthyroidism and ophthalmopathy.

The sample in question was peripheral blood mononuclear cells (PBMCs), obtained at new diagnosis, from a patient treated with antithyroid drugs. These receptors were taken from a young woman with Graves disease.

There are many counts of this clonotype. The chain links TRBV20-1 to TRBJ2-3, with TRBD2 matching over 10 bases. Germline values: CDR1 DFQATT, CDR2 SNEGSKA (reference sequence). The CDR3 runs 14 residues. After removal of 6 bases from V and 6 bases from J, the junction contained 9 bases not matched to a gene. The CDR3 DNA reads TGCAGTGCCGTAAGCGGGGGGGCCTCGGATACGCAGTATTTT. Translated, it gives CSAVSGGASDTQYF.

This clonotype was seen only once. The chain employs TRBV5-5 and TRBJ2-5; D tentatively reads TRBD1 or TRBD2 (5 bases each). Germline values: CDR1 SGHKS, CDR2 YYEKEE (reference sequence). Trimming took off 4 bases at V and 5 bases at J, with 18 bases between the two ends. The CDR3 covers 15 residues. The CDR3 region is CASSLPGPKAETQYF. The CDR3 nucleotides are TGTGCCAGCAGCCTTCCGGGACCGAAGGCGGAGACCCAGTACTTC.

This sequence joins TRBV6-1 and TRBJ2-2, with 8 positions matching TRBD2. J gave up 4 bases and V 5 bases, and 15 bases lay outside the gene matches. The germline V gene encodes CDR1 MNHNS and CDR2 SASEGT. The CDR3 has 18 residues. CDR3 sequence: CASSILLIAGTSTGELFF. DNA of the CDR3: TGTGCCAGCAGTATTCTTTTGATAGCGGGAACGAGCACCGGGGAGCTGTTTTTT.

This clonotype has ten or more counts. The J gene is TRBJ2-5, the V gene TRBV20-1; 11 bases line up with TRBD2. V gave up 5 bases and J gave up 2 bases; unmatched junction bases: 4. The CDR3 contains 14 residues. The germline gives CDR1 DFQATT, CDR2 SNEGSKA (reference sequence). The CDR3 is CSARSGGEQETQYF. CDR3 nucleotide sequence: TGCAGTGCTCGTAGCGGGGGGGAGCAAGAGACCCAGTACTTC.

The chain joins TRBV6-5 to TRBJ2-7, with 9 bases fitting TRBD1. Germline CDR1 is MNHEY and CDR2 is SVGAGI. Germline trimming cut 2 bases from V and 5 bases from J; bases unmatched to any gene: 4. This CDR3 comprises 14 residues. This CDR3 is CASSYGTGPHEQYV. In nucleotides, the CDR3 is TGTGCCAGCAGTTACGGGACAGGGCCCCACGAGCAGTACGTC.

This clonotype was detected many times. The chain is built from TRBV30 and TRBJ2-1, with a tentative D call TRBD2 (6 bases). Germline V lookup: CDR1 GTSNPN, CDR2 SVGIG (reference sequence). V was pared by 0 bases and J by 5 bases, with 11 bases between. The CDR3 has 14 residues. The CDR3 loop reads CAWSVGAGNNEQFF. The DNA for the CDR3 is TGTGCCTGGAGTGTAGGGGCGGGAAACAATGAGCAGTTCTTC.

Turning to this clonotype: A read error may be the cause here, since a much bigger clone is one base away. The chain is built from TRBV7-2 and TRBJ2-3, with D hard to call. V lost 8 bases, J lost 3 bases, and 21 bases lay in between. Germline V CDR1 and CDR2: SGHTA, FQGNSA. This CDR3 comprises 16 residues. This CDR3 is CASGPRPPLSTDTQYF. The CDR3 bases are TGTGCCAGCGGCCCGAGGCCACCCTTATCAACAGATACGCAGTATTTT.

This clonotype showed up many times. V usage is TRBV7-9 and J usage is TRBJ2-5, with D possibly TRBD2 on 5 matching bases. The DNA end is more similar to TRBJ2-1, so the J call may be wrong. The CDR3 sequence is 18 residues long. The germline V gene encodes CDR1 SEHNR and CDR2 FQNEAQ (reference sequence). This CDR3 reads CASSLDGLRRITNWSQFF. The CDR3 nucleotides read TGTGCCAGCAGCTTAGATGGACTGAGGCGAATAACAAACTGGTCGCAGTTCTTC.

This clonotype was seen a few times. The chain couples TRBV20-1 to TRBJ1-2; 8 nucleotides agree with TRBD1. The germline CDR1 and CDR2 sequences are DFQATT and SNEGSKA (reference sequence). CDR3 length: 12 amino acids. Germline trimming cut 6 bases from V and 5 bases from J; bases unmatched to any gene: 5. The CDR3 DNA follows: TGCAGTGCCGGGACAGGCTTATATGGCTACACCTTC. Its translation: CSAGTGLYGYTF.

The chain couples TRBV6-2 or TRBV6-3 to TRBJ2-1; TRBD2 aligns across 10 bases. Per germline, CDR1 MNHEY and CDR2 SVGEGT. Losses at the gene ends were 4 bases for V and 5 bases for J; bases not matched to a gene: 2. This CDR3 region has 14 residues. CDR3 protein: CASSSSGGDNEQFF. The CDR3 nucleotides are TGTGCCAGCAGTTCTAGCGGGGGAGACAATGAGCAGTTCTTC.

The chain has TRBV7-8 and TRBJ2-1; 10 positions match TRBD2. The CDR3 consists of 15 residues. Trimming at V came to 3 bases and at J to 5 bases, leaving 4 bases not matched to a gene. Germline lookup yields CDR1 SGHVS and CDR2 FQNEAQ. CDR3 DNA sequence: TGTGCCAGCAGCTTTGGAGCGGGGGGGAACAATGAGCAGTTCTTC. It yields the protein CASSFGAGGNNEQFF. The full variable domain, rest sourced from reference TRBV7-8 and TRBJ2-1, is GAGVSQSPRYKVAKRGQDVALRCDPISGHVSLFWYQQALGQGPEFLTYFQNEAQLDKSGLPSDRFFAERPEGSVSTLKIQRTQQEDSAVYLCASSFGAGGNNEQFFGPGTRLTVL.

This clonotype was detected many times. The V gene is TRBV12-3 or TRBV12-4, the J gene TRBJ2-2; tentative D call: TRBD2 (5 bases). CDR3 size: 13 residues. Between the trimmed V and J ends, which lost 6 bases and 7 bases, there was a span of 12 bases. The CDR3 loop is CASSLAGSGELFF. The CDR3 DNA reads as TGTGCCAGCAGCCTCGCGGGTAGCGGGGAGCTGTTTTTT.

This clonotype was recorded many times. The gene calls are TRBV28 and TRBJ2-7; 10 bases map to TRBD1. Per the germline V gene, CDR1 is MDHEN and CDR2 is SYDVKM. V was pared by 6 bases and J by 4 bases, with 6 bases of the junction left unmatched. This CDR3 contains 14 residues. In DNA form, the CDR3 reads TGTGCCAGCAGCCCCGACAGGGGGCTTTACGAGCAGTACTTC. It encodes CASSPDRGLYEQYF.

This clonotype has a count of ten or more. The chain has TRBV7-9 and TRBJ2-7; D gene unclear. Germline-derived CDR1 and CDR2 are SEHNR and FQNEAQ (reference sequence). V gave up 8 bases and J gave up 0 bases, with 11 bases separating them. This CDR3 spans 13 amino acids. CDR3 sequence (DNA): TGTGCCAGCGCCCTGTCCCACTCCTACGAGCAGTACGTC. This codes for CASALSHSYEQYV.

This clonotype was counted at least ten times. This chain uses TRBV13 with TRBJ2-3, with a weak D call TRBD2 (5 bases). In germline, CDR1 is PRHDT, CDR2 FYEKMQ (reference sequence). The V end lost 1 base, the J end lost 0 bases, and 20 bases lay between the germline ends. The CDR3 extends over 19 amino acids. CDR3 nucleotides: TGTGCCAGCAGCTTAGCCCTAAGGACTTCTCGATTTAGCACAGATACGCAGTATTTT. Protein sequence: CASSLALRTSRFSTDTQYF.

This clonotype was detected many times. The V call is TRBV12-3 or TRBV12-4, the J call TRBJ2-7, with D unclear. This CDR3 has 14 residues. V was shortened by 6 bases and J by 1 base, with 13 bases between the two germline ends. Here the CDR3 DNA reads TGTGCCAGCAGACCGGCAGGTCTTTCCTACGAGCAGTACTTC. Encoded protein: CASRPAGLSYEQYF.

The table lists this clonotype with many counts. The chain joins TRBV20-1 to TRBJ2-3; 14 nucleotides agree with TRBD2. Germline lookup yields CDR1 DFQATT and CDR2 SNEGSKA (reference sequence). The trim removed 5 bases at V and 5 bases at J, leaving 9 bases unmatched. The CDR3 covers 16 residues. The CDR3 reads CSAPRLAGGPGDTQYF. The CDR3 nucleotides read TGCAGTGCTCCCAGACTAGCGGGGGGGCCGGGAGATACGCAGTATTTT.

This clonotype was counted only a few times. The chain joins TRBV4-1 to TRBJ2-3; the match to TRBD2 covers 11 bases. Germline-derived CDR1 and CDR2 are MGHRA and YSYEKL. The CDR3 consists of 16 residues. V shed 1 base and J 4 bases; nucleotides not matched to a gene: 4. The CDR3 loop is CASSQALAGGADTQYF. CDR3 DNA: TGCGCCAGCAGCCAAGCCCTAGCGGGGGGCGCAGATACGCAGTATTTT.

The table lists this clonotype with many counts. This chain uses TRBV6-4 with TRBJ2-2; a possible D gene is TRBD2 (7 bases). Germline values: CDR1 MRHNA, CDR2 SNTAGT. This CDR3 is 16 amino acids long. Trimming pared 6 bases from V and 7 bases from J, leaving 21 bases between. CDR3 region: CASRAAGATHGGELFF. DNA for the CDR3: TGTGCCAGCAGGGCCGCGGGGGCTACCCACGGCGGGGAGCTGTTTTTT.

This clonotype came up many times. The chain joins TRBV28 to TRBJ1-5; 8 nucleotides agree with TRBD1. Trimming at V came to 3 bases and at J to 5 bases, leaving 3 bases not matched to a gene. Germline V gene sequence: CDR1 MDHEN, CDR2 SYDVKM. The CDR3 covers 14 residues. As DNA, the CDR3 is TGTGCCAGCAGTTTCCTACAGGGGGATCAGCCCCAGCATTTT. This gives the protein CASSFLQGDQPQHF. Complete variable domain (other parts from reference TRBV28 and TRBJ1-5): DVKVTQSSRYLVKRTGEKVFLECVQDMDHENMFWYRQDPGLGLRLIYFSYDVKMKEKGDIPEGYSVSREKKERFSLILESASTNQTSMYLCASSFLQGDQPQHFGDGTRLSIL.

This clonotype was recorded many times. The chain combines TRBV3-1 with TRBJ2-5; 11 nucleotides agree with TRBD2. The V gene's germline CDR1 is LGHDT and CDR2 YNNKEL (reference sequence). There are 17 residues in the CDR3. V shed 4 bases, J shed 4 bases, and the junction held 11 bases outside the gene matches. CDR3 region: CASSPSRTSGPGETQYF. CDR3 nucleotide sequence: TGTGCCAGCAGCCCATCCCGGACTAGCGGGCCCGGAGAGACCCAGTACTTC.

This clonotype was seen repeatedly, ten times or more. The chain employs TRBV30 and TRBJ2-1, with 9 bases matching TRBD2. Looked up from germline, CDR1 is GTSNPN and CDR2 is SVGIG (reference sequence). The CDR3 loop spans 14 amino acids. Trimming cost V 2 bases and J 4 bases; bases outside gene matches: 3. CDR3 residues: CAWSRLAGYNEQFF. For the CDR3, the DNA is TGTGCCTGGAGTCGTCTAGCGGGATACAATGAGCAGTTCTTC.

The J gene is TRBJ2-6, the V gene TRBV5-1; TRBD2 matches at 7 bases. The V segment lost 4 bases and the J segment 5 bases; nucleotides outside the gene matches: 6. Germline values: CDR1 SGHRS, CDR2 YFSETQ. This CDR3 has 15 residues. CDR3: CASSDGRTRANVLTF. The CDR3 DNA reads as TGCGCCAGCAGCGACGGGAGGACTCGGGCCAACGTCCTGACTTTC. The full variable domain, its missing parts supplied by reference TRBV5-1 and TRBJ2-6, is KAGVTQTPRYLIKTRGQQVTLSCSPISGHRSVSWYQQTPGQGLQFLFEYFSETQRNKGNFPGRFSGRQFSNSRSEMNVSTLELGDSALYLCASSDGRTRANVLTFGAGSRLTVL.

This clonotype was detected many times. The chain carries TRBV28 and TRBJ2-7; 11 nucleotides agree with TRBD2. Germline values: CDR1 MDHEN, CDR2 SYDVKM. The CDR3 covers 16 residues. J was trimmed by 4 bases and V by 9 bases; bases with no gene match: 14. CDR3 sequence: CASVTSGTRGDYEQYF. CDR3 DNA sequence: TGTGCCAGTGTGACTAGCGGGACAAGGGGCGATTACGAGCAGTACTTC.